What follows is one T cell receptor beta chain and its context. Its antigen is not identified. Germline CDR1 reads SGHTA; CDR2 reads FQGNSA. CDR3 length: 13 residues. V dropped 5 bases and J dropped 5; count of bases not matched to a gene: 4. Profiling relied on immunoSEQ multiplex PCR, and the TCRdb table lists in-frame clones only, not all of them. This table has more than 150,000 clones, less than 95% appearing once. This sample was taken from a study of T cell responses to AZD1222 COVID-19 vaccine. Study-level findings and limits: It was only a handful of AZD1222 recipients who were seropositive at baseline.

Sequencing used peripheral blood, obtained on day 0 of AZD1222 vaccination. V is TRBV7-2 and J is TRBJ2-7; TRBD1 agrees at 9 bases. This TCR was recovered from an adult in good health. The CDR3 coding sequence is TGTGCCAGCAGCGTAAGGACAGGGGACGAGCAGTACTTC. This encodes CASSVRTGDEQYF.